This T cell receptor (beta chain) emerged from a study of blood T cell repertoires in COVID-19. The wider study: PBMCs, B-cell-depleted T cells, or T cells were the source of the cDNA or gDNA that made up the material.

Self-reported history from a screening survey and questionnaire set each donor's cohort. V gave up 7 bases and J gave up 7 bases, with 16 bases separating them. This CDR3 spans 13 amino acids. Looked up from germline, CDR1 is SGHTA and CDR2 is FQGTGA. In the authors' methods: From reference gene primer amplification, estimates of nucleated cell counts were derived. The table came from immunoSEQ multiplex PCR; TCRdb's copy has only in-frame clones and leaves some out. The DNA was the basis for D and trimming; V, J and clone size are from that table. This sample carries under 200,000 clones, 84% of them seen once, and the ten largest clones take 3% to 3.5%.

The source material was PBMCs or T cells enriched from blood (not recorded which). The genes are TRBV7-3 and TRBJ1-1, with D perhaps matching TRBD1 (6 bases). The receptor was isolated from a woman aged 25 to 39 who had been exposed to COVID-19. This chain's CDR3 is CASKRPGDNEAFF. The CDR3 DNA follows: TGTGCCAGCAAAAGGCCAGGGGACAATGAAGCTTTCTTT.